One sample yielded the 21 T cell receptor beta chains listed below, sequenced in a study of cytomegalovirus exposure and HLA in healthy donors. In the PCR, 60 Vbeta and 13 Jbeta primers were used. Libraries were prepared by immunoSEQ multiplex PCR; TCRdb keeps only in-frame clonotypes and omits some of them. This sample yields 55,000 to 70,000 clones, of which 80% are seen a single time; under 7% belongs to the top ten. The specimen sequenced was PBMCs. All receptors derive from a male donor in good health and CMV-seronegative.

This rearrangement joins TRBV7-2 to TRBJ2-7; 8 bases agree with TRBD2. Per the germline V gene, CDR1 is SGHTA and CDR2 is FQGNSA. The V and J ends lost 3 bases and 2 bases, in that order; junction bases with no gene match: 3. The CDR3 is 14 residues long. This chain's CDR3 is CASSFRGGPYEQYF. The DNA for the CDR3 is TGTGCCAGCAGCTTTCGGGGGGGCCCCTACGAGCAGTACTTC.

The rearrangement joins TRBV7-7 to TRBJ2-1, with 8 bases identical to TRBD2. The junction had 6 bases not matched to a gene; V was cut back by 2 bases and J by 6 bases. Germline V gene data show CDR1 as SSHAT and CDR2 as FNYEAQ (reference sequence). The CDR3 length is 15 residues. CDR3 in amino acids: CASSLSGGGGNEQFF. The CDR3 region has the DNA TGTGCCAGCAGCTTAAGCGGGGGAGGTGGCAATGAGCAGTTCTTC. The whole variable domain, remainder taken from reference TRBV7-7 and TRBJ2-1, is GAGVSQSPRYKVTKRGQDVTLRCDPISSHATLYWYQQALGQGPEFLTYFNYEAQPDKSGLPSDRFSAERPEGSISTLTIQRTEQRDSAMYRCASSLSGGGGNEQFFGPGTRLTVL.

The rearrangement joins TRBV30 to TRBJ2-5; D might be TRBD2 (5 bases). The CDR3 has 12 residues. Germline V gene sequence: CDR1 GTSNPN, CDR2 SVGIG (reference sequence). Here the CDR3 DNA reads TGTGCTAGAGGACTCGACGGAGAGACCCAGTACTTC. This codes for CARGLDGETQYF.

This clone appeared once. The rearrangement uses TRBV7-3 and TRBJ1-2, with 10 bases matching TRBD1. The CDR3 has 13 residues. The V and J ends lost 2 bases and 8 bases, in that order; junction bases with no gene match: 2. CDR1 and CDR2 (germline): SGHTA, FQGTGA. Here the CDR3 reads CASSLDRGHGYTF. The CDR3 nucleotides are TGTGCCAGCAGCTTAGACAGGGGGCACGGCTACACCTTC.

V is TRBV5-6 and J is TRBJ2-7, with 7 bases identical to TRBD1. V lost 1 base to trimming and J lost 0 bases; unmatched junction nucleotides: 4. The CDR3 has 15 amino acids. Germline loops: CDR1 SGHDT, CDR2 YYEEEE. CDR3 protein: CASSLRDSFSYEQYF. Written as DNA, the CDR3 is TGTGCCAGCAGCTTGAGGGACAGCTTCTCCTACGAGCAGTACTTC. The variable domain in full, with the rest retrieved from reference TRBV5-6 and TRBJ2-7, is DAGVTQSPTHLIKTRGQQVTLRCSPKSGHDTVSWYQQALGQGPQFIFQYYEEEERQRGNFPDRFSGHQFPNYSSELNVNALLLGDSALYLCASSLRDSFSYEQYFGPGTRLTVT.

The chain links TRBV4-3 to TRBJ2-6; TRBD1 aligns across 10 bases. After removal of 0 bases from V and 2 bases from J, the junction contained 7 bases not matched to a gene. Germline-derived CDR1 and CDR2 are LGHNA and YSLEER. This CDR3 spans 19 amino acids. The CDR3 DNA follows: TGCGCCAGCAGCCAAGATTTGTATGGACAGGGGGCTGGGGCCAACGTCCTGACTTTC. It is translated as CASSQDLYGQGAGANVLTF.

V and J are TRBV25-1 and TRBJ1-2, with 7 bases that match TRBD1. The CDR3 loop spans 15 amino acids. Germline V gene lookup returns CDR1 MGHDK and CDR2 SYGVNS. With 2 bases clipped from V and 3 bases from J, the junction kept 6 bases outside the gene matches. CDR3 nucleotide sequence: TGTGCCAGCAGTGAAGGTGGCAGGGGGGACTATGGCTACACCTTC. Its protein is CASSEGGRGDYGYTF.

The V call is TRBV4-3, the J call TRBJ1-2, with 7 bases lining up with TRBD1. The CDR3 loop spans 12 amino acids. Germline CDR1 LGHNA, CDR2 YSLEER. V gave up 2 bases and J gave up 6 bases; unmatched junction bases: 0. The CDR3 DNA is TGCGCCAGCAGCCAAACAGGGGATGGCTACACCTTC. It codes for CASSQTGDGYTF.

The chain employs TRBV5-1 and TRBJ1-6; TRBD1 matches at 7 bases. From germline, CDR1 is SGHRS and CDR2 YFSETQ. This CDR3 is 16 amino acids long. V was clipped by 0 bases and J by 7 bases; unmatched bases: 7. CDR3 region: CASSLDTQGDNSPLHF. The CDR3, as DNA: TGCGCCAGCAGCTTGGATACTCAGGGGGACAATTCACCCCTCCACTTT.

This chain uses TRBV6-4 with TRBJ2-1; D gene ambiguous. The ends were cut back, 5 bases at V and 3 bases at J, with 14 bases in the middle. CDR1 and CDR2 (germline): MRHNA, SNTAGT. The CDR3 contains 15 residues. This CDR3 is CASSNSPENYNEQFF. CDR3 coding DNA: TGTGCCAGCAGTAACAGTCCCGAGAACTACAATGAGCAGTTCTTC.

The chain carries TRBV7-9 and TRBJ1-3; D remains unclear. V was clipped by 4 bases and J by 8 bases, with 15 bases between them. Germline values: CDR1 SEHNR, CDR2 FQNEAQ (reference sequence). CDR3 length: 14 residues. CDR3 protein: CASSSFWANYTIYF. CDR3 nucleotide sequence: TGTGCCAGCAGCTCCTTTTGGGCCAACTACACCATATATTTT.

The rearrangement uses TRBV6-6 and TRBJ1-6, with a weak D call TRBD1 (5 bases). The CDR3 sequence is 15 residues long. CDR1 is MNHNY, CDR2 SVGAGI, per germline (reference sequence). V was trimmed by 4 bases and J by 2 bases, leaving 9 bases between them. The CDR3 DNA reads TGTGCCAGCAGTTGGCAGGGTCCCTATAATTCACCCCTCCACTTT. This translates into CASSWQGPYNSPLHF.

V gene TRBV7-9 combines with J gene TRBJ2-3, with 9 bases that match TRBD2. CDR1 and CDR2 from the germline V gene are SEHNR and FQNEAQ (reference sequence). V was clipped by 0 bases and J by 4 bases; unmatched bases: 5. CDR3 length: 16 residues. This chain's CDR3 is CASSLAPAGGADTQYF. In nucleotides, the CDR3 is TGTGCCAGCAGCTTAGCCCCAGCGGGGGGCGCAGATACGCAGTATTTT.

This clone has just a few counts. This chain uses TRBV5-6 with TRBJ2-1, with TRBD1 identical over 9 bases. The germline V gene encodes CDR1 SGHDT and CDR2 YYEEEE. Germline trimming cut 5 bases from V and 5 bases from J; bases unmatched to any gene: 5. The CDR3 is made up of 14 amino acids. CDR3 DNA: TGTGCCAGCAGGACGACAGGGGGTCACAATGAGCAGTTCTTC. It codes for CASRTTGGHNEQFF. Supplemented by reference TRBV5-6 and TRBJ2-1, the full variable domain reads DAGVTQSPTHLIKTRGQQVTLRCSPKSGHDTVSWYQQALGQGPQFIFQYYEEEERQRGNFPDRFSGHQFPNYSSELNVNALLLGDSALYLCASRTTGGHNEQFFGPGTRLTVL.

The rearrangement uses TRBV6-5 and TRBJ1-2; 7 bases line up with TRBD1. The CDR3 spans 14 residues. Germline loops: CDR1 MNHEY, CDR2 SVGAGI. Germline trimming cut 0 bases from V and 2 bases from J; bases unmatched to any gene: 0. This CDR3 reads CASSYSDRNYGYTF. The CDR3 region has the DNA TGTGCCAGCAGTTACTCGGACAGGAACTATGGCTACACCTTC.

The chain links TRBV7-2 to TRBJ1-1; the match to TRBD1 covers 8 bases. CDR1 and CDR2 (germline): SGHTA, FQGNSA. Trimming at V came to 0 bases and at J to 8 bases, leaving 8 bases not matched to a gene. The CDR3 extends over 15 amino acids. This chain's CDR3 is CASSLAGQGAGEAFF. In nucleotides, the CDR3 is TGTGCCAGCAGCTTAGCCGGGCAGGGGGCAGGGGAAGCTTTCTTT.

This chain connects TRBV5-6 to TRBJ2-7, with TRBD1 identical over 10 bases. The CDR3 runs to 14 residues. Germline V gene data show CDR1 as SGHDT and CDR2 as YYEEEE. V was pared by 4 bases and J by 3 bases, with 4 bases of the junction left unmatched. CDR3 sequence reads: CASSPGTGVYEQYF. CDR3 bases: TGTGCCAGCAGCCCCGGGACAGGGGTCTACGAGCAGTACTTC.

V and J are TRBV9 and TRBJ2-5; the match to TRBD2 covers 14 bases. CDR3 length: 19 amino acids. Germline CDR1 reads SGDLS; CDR2 reads YYNGEE. The V segment lost 0 bases and the J segment 4 bases; nucleotides outside the gene matches: 11. CDR3 sequence (DNA): TGTGCCAGCAGCGTAGAAACACCGGGACTAGCGGGGGTGGGAGAGACCCAGTACTTC. This codes for CASSVETPGLAGVGETQYF.

J is TRBJ2-1 and V is TRBV13; 9 bases are a match to TRBD2. CDR1 is PRHDT, CDR2 FYEKMQ, per germline (reference sequence). The CDR3 totals 16 residues. The J segment lost 5 bases and the V segment lost 0 bases, leaving 5 bases of the junction unmatched. CDR3 residues: CASSLGAGGIHNEQFF. CDR3 bases: TGTGCCAGCAGCTTAGGAGCGGGGGGCATACACAATGAGCAGTTCTTC.

The rearrangement joins TRBV2 to TRBJ2-2; the match to TRBD1 covers 7 bases. The J segment lost 0 bases and the V segment lost 4 bases, leaving 5 bases of the junction unmatched. There are 16 residues in the CDR3. Looked up from germline, CDR1 is SNHLY and CDR2 is FYNNEI. The CDR3 DNA is TGTGCCAGCAGTGTACAGGGGATCCCGAACACCGGGGAGCTGTTTTTT. It yields the protein CASSVQGIPNTGELFF.

The chain uses TRBV11-3 and TRBJ2-1, with 9 nucleotides matching TRBD1. The V segment lost 4 bases and the J segment 9 bases; nucleotides outside the gene matches: 13. Germline CDR1 and CDR2: SGHNT and YENEEA. CDR3 length: 16 residues. CDR3 sequence reads: CASSSGGQGLGGEQFF. CDR3 coding DNA: TGTGCCAGCAGCTCGGGGGGACAGGGCCTCGGCGGTGAGCAGTTCTTC.